A single sample gave rise to the 14 T cell receptor beta chains below, sequenced in a study of cytomegalovirus exposure and HLA in healthy donors. Amplification used 60 Vbeta primers and 13 Jbeta primers. The method was immunoSEQ multiplex PCR; TCRdb's version includes in-frame clones alone and lacks a portion of them. This sample carries around 140,000 clones, around three quarters of them seen once, and the ten largest clones take 6.2%. The specimen sequenced was PBMCs. These receptor sequences come from a woman aged 40 to 55 in good health and CMV-seropositive.

The rearrangement uses TRBV9 and TRBJ1-2; no clear D. Germline CDR1 SGDLS, CDR2 YYNGEE. This CDR3 contains 14 residues. Trimming shortened V by 2 bases and J by 2 bases, and 10 bases separated the two germline ends. CDR3 bases: TGTGCCAGCAGCGTTGAGGCAGCAAACTATGGCTACACCTTC. Translated: CASSVEAANYGYTF.

This chain uses TRBV28 with TRBJ2-3; possible D gene TRBD1, 5 bases. Trimming left V 2 bases short and J 2 bases short, with 11 bases between. Germline V gene sequence: CDR1 MDHEN, CDR2 SYDVKM. This CDR3 has 15 amino acids. For the CDR3, the DNA is TGTGCCAGCAGTTTAAGGGGCCCCTACACAGATACGCAGTATTTT. It specifies CASSLRGPYTDTQYF.

The chain recombines TRBV30 with TRBJ1-1; D might be TRBD1 (5 bases). Trimming took off 3 bases at V and 2 bases at J, with 19 bases between the two ends. The CDR3 has 16 residues. Germline V lookup: CDR1 GTSNPN, CDR2 SVGIG (reference sequence). In DNA, the CDR3 is TGTGCCTGGAGGCGACTAGACCGGGACCTAAACACTGAAGCTTTCTTT. This gives the protein CAWRRLDRDLNTEAFF.

V gene TRBV5-1 combines with J gene TRBJ2-1; 13 bases map to TRBD2. Trimming at V came to 3 bases and at J to 5 bases, leaving 2 bases not matched to a gene. The CDR3 is 15 amino acids. Germline V gene lookup returns CDR1 SGHRS and CDR2 YFSETQ. The CDR3 coding sequence is TGCGCCAGCAGCTGGGGGACTAGCGGGGACAATGAGCAGTTCTTC. Translating it yields CASSWGTSGDNEQFF.

In DNA, the CDR3 is TGTGCCAGCAGCACTTCGGGGACTAGCGGGAGGACCCAGTACTTC. It encodes CASSTSGTSGRTQYF. V usage is TRBV11-3 and J usage is TRBJ2-5; 14 bases align to TRBD2. CDR1 and CDR2 (germline): SGHNT, YENEEA. The CDR3 extends over 15 amino acids. The trim removed 5 bases at V and 7 bases at J, leaving 6 bases unmatched.

The rearrangement joins TRBV7-8 to TRBJ2-6; 9 nucleotides match TRBD1. The CDR3 runs to 18 residues. In germline, CDR1 is SGHVS, CDR2 FQNEAQ. V lost 5 bases to trimming and J lost 0 bases; unmatched junction nucleotides: 8. The CDR3 DNA reads as TGTGCCAGCAGCCTCCGGGACAGGGTTGTCTCTGGGGCCAACGTCCTGACTTTC. As protein: CASSLRDRVVSGANVLTF.

V usage is TRBV10-3 and J usage is TRBJ2-7; tentatively, D is TRBD1 (5 bases). The length of the CDR3 is 14 residues. Trimming removed 3 bases at V and 3 bases at J, with 12 bases between. The germline V gene has CDR1 ENHRY and CDR2 SYGVKD. The CDR3 region is CAISDPGNDYEQYF. The CDR3 region has the DNA TGTGCCATCAGTGACCCAGGGAACGACTACGAGCAGTACTTC.

The chain joins TRBV5-1 to TRBJ2-1, with TRBD2 identical over 10 bases. This CDR3 region has 17 residues. Germline V lookup: CDR1 SGHRS, CDR2 YFSETQ. The J segment lost 5 bases and the V segment lost 1 base, leaving 9 bases of the junction unmatched. The CDR3 DNA follows: TGCGCCAGCAGCTTGTTCCTAGCGGGGGTCAGTGACAATGAGCAGTTCTTC. It translates to CASSLFLAGVSDNEQFF.

This clone was counted between two and nine times. V gene TRBV28 combines with J gene TRBJ2-3; 9 positions agree with TRBD2. The CDR3 runs 13 residues. In germline, CDR1 is MDHEN, CDR2 SYDVKM. V lost 8 bases to trimming and J lost 4 bases; unmatched junction nucleotides: 4. The CDR3 DNA reads as TGTGCCAGCCGAGCGGGAGGCTCAGATACGCAGTATTTT. It yields the protein CASRAGGSDTQYF.

The rearrangement joins TRBV6-1 to TRBJ2-1; 9 positions match TRBD1. CDR1 and CDR2 (germline): MNHNS, SASEGT. V was pared by 4 bases and J by 3 bases, with 7 bases of the junction left unmatched. This CDR3 contains 16 residues. CDR3 nucleotides: TGTGCCAGCAGTGTGTACCGGGACAGGGTCTACAATGAGCAGTTCTTC. As protein: CASSVYRDRVYNEQFF.

The chain employs TRBV2 and TRBJ2-3; D possibly corresponds to TRBD2 (6 bases). CDR3 length: 15 amino acids. Germline lookup yields CDR1 SNHLY and CDR2 FYNNEI. Trimming took off 4 bases at V and 7 bases at J, with 18 bases between the two ends. CDR3 protein: CASSVEGLSTNTQYF. DNA for the CDR3: TGTGCCAGCAGTGTGGAGGGGCTAAGCACGAATACGCAGTATTTT.

This chain connects TRBV2 to TRBJ2-3, with D possibly matching TRBD1 (6 bases). V lost 7 bases and J 2 bases, leaving 13 bases between the germline ends. CDR3 length equals 14 residues. Germline CDR1 SNHLY, CDR2 FYNNEI. In nucleotides, the CDR3 is TGTGCCAGCAAGGGAGACAGGAACACAGATACGCAGTATTTT. It is translated as CASKGDRNTDTQYF.

This sequence joins TRBV11-3 and TRBJ2-3, with a weak D call TRBD2 (5 bases). CDR1 SGHNT and CDR2 YENEEA come from the germline V gene. The ends were cut back, 10 bases at V and 2 bases at J, with 19 bases in the middle. The CDR3 contains 15 residues. Written as DNA, the CDR3 is TGTGCCACCCGGGGAGCTCTCGATAACACAGATACGCAGTATTTT. Translating it yields CATRGALDNTDTQYF.

This sequence joins TRBV28 and TRBJ1-3; 8 nucleotides line up with TRBD1. CDR3 length: 12 amino acids. V was clipped by 6 bases and J by 8 bases; unmatched bases: 3. The germline V gene has CDR1 MDHEN and CDR2 SYDVKM. This chain's CDR3 is CASRRQGYTIYF. As DNA, the CDR3 is TGTGCCAGCAGGCGACAGGGGTACACCATATATTTT.